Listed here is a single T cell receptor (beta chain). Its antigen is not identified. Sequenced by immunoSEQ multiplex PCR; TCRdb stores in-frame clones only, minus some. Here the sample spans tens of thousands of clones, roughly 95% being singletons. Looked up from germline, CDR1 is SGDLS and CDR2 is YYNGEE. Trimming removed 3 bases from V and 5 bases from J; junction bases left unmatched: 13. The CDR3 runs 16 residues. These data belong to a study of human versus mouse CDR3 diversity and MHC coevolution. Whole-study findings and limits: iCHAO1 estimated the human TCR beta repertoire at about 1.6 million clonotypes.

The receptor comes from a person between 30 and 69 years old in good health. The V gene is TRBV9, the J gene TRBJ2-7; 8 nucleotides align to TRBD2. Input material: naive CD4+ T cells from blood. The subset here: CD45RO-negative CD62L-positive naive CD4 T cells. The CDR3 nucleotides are TGTGCCAGCAGCGCGAACCCGGTCGGGAGGGGGAACGAGCAGTACTTC. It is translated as CASSANPVGRGNEQYF. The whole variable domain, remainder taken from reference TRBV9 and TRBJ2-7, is DSGVTQTPKHLITATGQRVTLRCSPRSGDLSVYWYQQSLDQGLQFLIQYYNGEERAKGNILERFSAQQFPDLHSELNLSSLELGDSALYFCASSANPVGRGNEQYFGPGTRLTVT.